This T cell receptor beta chain was retrieved from a study of T cell responses to AZD1222 COVID-19 vaccine (dated by TCRdb to the early 2020s). About the investigation overall: TCR sequencing was performed for more than 230 trial participants, of whom around 200 were given two doses of AZD1222 and approximately 26 were given two doses of MenACWY control vaccine. Trial participants were enrolled into age subgroups of 18-55, 56-69 and 70-plus years, which contained about 160, 30 and 59 TCR-sequenced participants, respectively. Results and caveats for the whole study, not just this receptor: The whole spike protein was spanned by vaccine-associated CD4 TCRs, and dominant responses were seen in regions 160-218 and 743-854. The 56-69-year group was small, and its depth increase did not reach significance, likely because of low power. Conclusions about previously exposed vaccinees are limited because only five to seven AZD1222 recipients were SARS-CoV-2 seropositive at baseline. No day 14 peak-response samples were available, so repertoires were characterized only after the peak T cell response. Nearly half of unique spike-specific TCRs reportedly recognized epitopes outside regions mutated in the B.1.351 and B.1.1.7 variants. Participants were mostly white British and included more females than males, and it was suggested by the authors that clonal diversity may have been underestimated. After two AZD1222 doses, both the breadth and the depth of spike-specific TCRs were significantly higher than at day 0 and than in MenACWY recipients.

Remarks on this clone: Its antigen is currently not known. No base quality values were provided; no much bigger clone lies one nucleotide off.

Relative to germline, V is 2 bases shorter and J is 2 bases shorter, with 15 bases between their ends. The CDR3 contains 16 residues, cysteine and phenylalanine counted. Of all the DNA, just the CDR3 is kept, 48 bases in frame from base 1. Based on the germline V gene, the CDR1 and CDR2 sequences are ENHRY and SYGVKD. The CDR3 regions of human TCRbeta chains were analyzed by immunosequencing. Regarding the original processing steps: TCRs in the repertoires were compared against a reference library of SARS-CoV-2-specific TCRs that had been generated with the MIRA antigen-specificity platform. Breadth meant the fraction of unique TCRs that were SARS-CoV-2-associated, whereas depth meant the fraction of total T cells that were SARS-CoV-2-associated. Using the MIRA data, each spike-specific TCR was mapped to the spike region that the TCR reacts to and placed in a CD4 or CD8 class. Log10-transformed breadth and depth values were compared by one-way ANOVA with Sidak's multiple comparisons tests. Here the immuneACCESS table is served through TCRdb, limited to in-frame sequences with V and J called. Missing clones are a known gap in these copies; in checked studies unresolved V genes cover under half, and the rest lacks a known reason. That table supplies the V and J calls and clone size; D and trimming were determined from the DNA. The sample table records around 130,000 clones; about 85% of these occur just once. The ten most abundant clones make up 3% of the sample.

In light of the paper, this sample's time point label describes: about 28 days (+/-7) after the second vaccine dose. AZD1222 recipients with second doses at about 4 weeks or about 12 weeks were pooled, because spike-specific TCR depth and breadth did not differ between schedules. Vaccinee samples were obtained from the UK trials COV001 and COV002, which included a single-blind randomized controlled phase 2/3 trial of AZD1222 (ChAdOx1 nCoV-19) in healthy adults. For TCRbeta chain sequencing, PBMC samples from trial participants were taken at day 0 and at day 28 after the second dose. The clonotype comes from an adult who received the AZD1222 COVID-19 vaccine. The rearrangement combines TRBV10-3 with TRBJ1-1, and perhaps TRBD1 as D gene, on 5 matching bases. Here the sequenced sample was peripheral blood, taken 28 days after the second AZD1222 dose. The CDR3 sequence is CAISEPRTGPNTEAFF. The DNA reads as follows: TGTGCCATCAGTGAGCCCCGGACGGGGCCTAACACTGAAGCTTTCTTT.